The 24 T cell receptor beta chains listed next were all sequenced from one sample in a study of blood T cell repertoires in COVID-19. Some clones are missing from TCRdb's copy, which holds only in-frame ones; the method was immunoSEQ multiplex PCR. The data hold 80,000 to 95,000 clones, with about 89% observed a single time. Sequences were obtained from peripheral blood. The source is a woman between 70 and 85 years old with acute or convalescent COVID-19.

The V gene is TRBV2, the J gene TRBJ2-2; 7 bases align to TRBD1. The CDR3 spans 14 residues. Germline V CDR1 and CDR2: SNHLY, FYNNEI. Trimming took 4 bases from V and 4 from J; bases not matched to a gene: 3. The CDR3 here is CASSGQGGTGELFF. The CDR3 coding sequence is TGTGCCAGCAGTGGACAGGGCGGCACCGGGGAGCTGTTTTTT. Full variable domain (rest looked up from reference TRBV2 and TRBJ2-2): EPEVTQTPSHQVTQMGQEVILRCVPISNHLYFYWYRQILGQKVEFLVSFYNNEISEKSEIFDDQFSVERPDGSNFTLKIRSTKLEDSAMYFCASSGQGGTGELFFGEGSRLTVL.

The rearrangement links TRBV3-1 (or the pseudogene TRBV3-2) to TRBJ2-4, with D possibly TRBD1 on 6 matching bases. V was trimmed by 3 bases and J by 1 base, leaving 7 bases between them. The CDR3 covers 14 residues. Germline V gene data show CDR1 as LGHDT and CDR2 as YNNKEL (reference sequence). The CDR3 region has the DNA TGTGCCAGCAGCCAGCAGGGGGCCAAAAACATTCAGTACTTC. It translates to CASSQQGAKNIQYF.

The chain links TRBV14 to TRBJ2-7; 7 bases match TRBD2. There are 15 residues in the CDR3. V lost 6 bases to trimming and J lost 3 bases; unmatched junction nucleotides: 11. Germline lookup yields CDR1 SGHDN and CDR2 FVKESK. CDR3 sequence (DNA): TGTGCCAGCAGTCCGACGCGGGGCGGGGGCTACGAGCAGTACTTC. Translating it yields CASSPTRGGGYEQYF. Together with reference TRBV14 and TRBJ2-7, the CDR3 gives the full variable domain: EAGVTQFPSHSVIEKGQTVTLRCDPISGHDNLYWYRRVMGKEIKFLLHFVKESKQDESGMPNNRFLAERTGGTYSTLKVQPAELEDSGVYFCASSPTRGGGYEQYFGPGTRLTVT.

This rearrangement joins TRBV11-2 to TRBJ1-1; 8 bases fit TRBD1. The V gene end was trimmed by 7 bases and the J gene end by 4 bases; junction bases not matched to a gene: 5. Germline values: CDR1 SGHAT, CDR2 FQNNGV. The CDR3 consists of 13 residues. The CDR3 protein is CASNPTGATEAFF. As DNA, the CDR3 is TGTGCCAGCAACCCGACAGGGGCCACTGAAGCTTTCTTT.

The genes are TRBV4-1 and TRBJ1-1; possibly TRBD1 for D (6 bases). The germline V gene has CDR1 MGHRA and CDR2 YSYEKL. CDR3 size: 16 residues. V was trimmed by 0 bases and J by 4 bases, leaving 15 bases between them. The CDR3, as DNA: TGCGCCAGCAGCCAAGAGGGGGCAGGGAGGGGCACTGAAGCTTTCTTT. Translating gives CASSQEGAGRGTEAFF.

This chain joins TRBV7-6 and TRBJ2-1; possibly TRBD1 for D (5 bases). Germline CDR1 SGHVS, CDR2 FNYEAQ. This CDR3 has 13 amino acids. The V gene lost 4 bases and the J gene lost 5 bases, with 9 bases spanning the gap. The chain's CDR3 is CASSSDRDNEQFF. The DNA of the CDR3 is TGTGCCAGCAGCTCCGACAGAGACAATGAGCAGTTCTTC.

This CDR3 reads CASSRNTGSHEQYV. CDR3 coding DNA: TGTGCCAGCAGTCGAAACACAGGGTCCCACGAGCAGTACGTC. V is TRBV3-1 (or the pseudogene TRBV3-2) and J is TRBJ2-7, with TRBD1 as a possible D gene (6 bases). Germline V gives CDR1 LGHDT, CDR2 YNNKEL (reference sequence). Trimming stripped 6 bases from V and 5 bases from J, with 17 bases between. The CDR3 loop spans 14 amino acids.

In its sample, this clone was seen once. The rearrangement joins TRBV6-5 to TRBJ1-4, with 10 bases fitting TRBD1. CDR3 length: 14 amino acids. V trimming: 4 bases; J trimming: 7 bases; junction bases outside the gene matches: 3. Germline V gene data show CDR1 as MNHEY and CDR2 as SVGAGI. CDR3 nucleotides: TGTGCCAGCAGTTCCGGGACAGGGGCTGAAAAACTGTTTTTT. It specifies CASSSGTGAEKLFF.

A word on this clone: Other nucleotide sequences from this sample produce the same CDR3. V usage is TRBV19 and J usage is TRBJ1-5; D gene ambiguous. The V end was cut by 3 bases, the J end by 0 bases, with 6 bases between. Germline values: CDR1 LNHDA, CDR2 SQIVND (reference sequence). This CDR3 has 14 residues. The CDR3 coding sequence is TGTGCCAGTAGTATCCGGGGTAGCAATCAGCCCCAGCATTTT. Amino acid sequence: CASSIRGSNQPQHF.

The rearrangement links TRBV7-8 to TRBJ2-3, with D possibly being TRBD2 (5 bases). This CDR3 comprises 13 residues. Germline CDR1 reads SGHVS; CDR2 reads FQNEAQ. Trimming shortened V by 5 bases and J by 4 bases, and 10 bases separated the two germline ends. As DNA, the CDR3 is TGTGCCAGCAGCCCCTACGGGGCAGATACGCAGTATTTT. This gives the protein CASSPYGADTQYF.

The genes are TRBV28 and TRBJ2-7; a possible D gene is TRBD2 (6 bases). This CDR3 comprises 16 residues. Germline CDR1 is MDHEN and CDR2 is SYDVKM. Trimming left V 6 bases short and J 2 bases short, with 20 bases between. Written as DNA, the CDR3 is TGTGCCAGCAGCCCCTGGGAAGGGGACTCAACCTACGAGCAGTACTTC. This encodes CASSPWEGDSTYEQYF.

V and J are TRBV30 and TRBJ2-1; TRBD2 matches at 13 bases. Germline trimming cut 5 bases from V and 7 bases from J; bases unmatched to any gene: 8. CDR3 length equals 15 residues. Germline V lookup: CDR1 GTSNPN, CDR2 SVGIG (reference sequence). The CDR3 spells CAWSKGLAGVNEQFF. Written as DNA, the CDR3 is TGTGCCTGGTCCAAAGGACTAGCGGGAGTTAATGAGCAGTTCTTC.

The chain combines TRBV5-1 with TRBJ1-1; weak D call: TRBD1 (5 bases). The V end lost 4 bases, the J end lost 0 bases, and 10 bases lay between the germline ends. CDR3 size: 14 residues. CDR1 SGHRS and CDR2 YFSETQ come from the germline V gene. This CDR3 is CASSEGTLNTEAFF. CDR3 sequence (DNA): TGCGCCAGCAGCGAGGGGACTTTGAACACTGAAGCTTTCTTT.

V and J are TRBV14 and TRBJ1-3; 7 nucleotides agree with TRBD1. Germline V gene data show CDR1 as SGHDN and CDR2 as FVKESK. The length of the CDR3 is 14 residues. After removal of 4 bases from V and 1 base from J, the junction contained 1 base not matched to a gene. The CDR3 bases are TGTGCCAGCAGCCGGGACAGATCTGGAAACACCATATATTTT. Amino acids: CASSRDRSGNTIYF.

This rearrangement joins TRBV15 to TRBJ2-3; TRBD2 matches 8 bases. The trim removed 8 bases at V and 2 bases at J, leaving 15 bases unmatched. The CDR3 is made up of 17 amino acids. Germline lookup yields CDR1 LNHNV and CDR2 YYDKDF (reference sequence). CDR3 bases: TGTGCCACCTCTCGGGCTAGCGGGCTCTCGCCCACAGATACGCAGTATTTT. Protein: CATSRASGLSPTDTQYF.

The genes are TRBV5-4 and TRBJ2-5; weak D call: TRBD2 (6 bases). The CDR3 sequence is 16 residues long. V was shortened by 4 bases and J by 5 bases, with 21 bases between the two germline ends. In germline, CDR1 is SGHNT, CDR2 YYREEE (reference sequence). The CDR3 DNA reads TGTGCCAGCAGCCAGACGGGACTCGCCGGACGGGAGACCCAGTACTTC. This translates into CASSQTGLAGRETQYF.

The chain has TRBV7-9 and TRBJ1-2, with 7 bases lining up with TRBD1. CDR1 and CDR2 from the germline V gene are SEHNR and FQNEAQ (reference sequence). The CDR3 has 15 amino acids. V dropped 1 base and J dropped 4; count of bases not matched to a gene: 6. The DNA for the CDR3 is TGTGCCAGCAGCTTAGGGGACAGTGGAGGCTATGGCTACACCTTC. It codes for CASSLGDSGGYGYTF.

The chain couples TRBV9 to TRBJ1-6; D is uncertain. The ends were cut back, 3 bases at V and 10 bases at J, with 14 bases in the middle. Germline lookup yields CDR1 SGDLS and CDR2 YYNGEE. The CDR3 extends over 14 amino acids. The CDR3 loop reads CASSAPSGKSPLHF. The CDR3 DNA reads TGTGCCAGCAGCGCCCCTTCCGGGAAATCACCCCTCCACTTT.

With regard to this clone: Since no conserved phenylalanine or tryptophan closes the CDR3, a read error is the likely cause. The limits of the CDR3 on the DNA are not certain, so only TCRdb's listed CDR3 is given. The CDR3 loop reads CAWSVGYGRPYL. This chain joins TRBV30 and TRBJ2-7; TRBD1 is taken as the D call from the table, unchecked against the DNA. In germline, CDR1 is GTSNPN, CDR2 SVGIG (reference sequence). From its first to its last residue, the CDR3 has 12 amino acids.

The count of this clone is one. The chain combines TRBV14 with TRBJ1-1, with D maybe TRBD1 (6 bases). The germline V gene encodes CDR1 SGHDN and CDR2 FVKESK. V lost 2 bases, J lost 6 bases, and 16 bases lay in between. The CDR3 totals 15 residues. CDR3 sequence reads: CASSQPGQPNAEAFF. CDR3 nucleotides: TGTGCCAGCAGCCAACCGGGACAACCAAACGCTGAAGCTTTCTTT. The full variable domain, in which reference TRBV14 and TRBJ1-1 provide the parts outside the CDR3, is EAGVTQFPSHSVIEKGQTVTLRCDPISGHDNLYWYRRVMGKEIKFLLHFVKESKQDESGMPNNRFLAERTGGTYSTLKVQPAELEDSGVYFCASSQPGQPNAEAFFGQGTRLTVV.

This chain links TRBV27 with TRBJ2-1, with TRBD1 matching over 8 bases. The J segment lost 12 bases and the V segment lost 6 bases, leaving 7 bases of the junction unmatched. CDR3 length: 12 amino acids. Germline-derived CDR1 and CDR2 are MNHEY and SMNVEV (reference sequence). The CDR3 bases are TGTGCCAGCAGGTCAGGGGGCGGAGGGCAGTTCTTC. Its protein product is CASRSGGGGQFF.

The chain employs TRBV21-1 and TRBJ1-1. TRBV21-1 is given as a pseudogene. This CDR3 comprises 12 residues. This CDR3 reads CASSRGSTEAFF. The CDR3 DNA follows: TGTGCCAGCAGCCGGGGGAGCACTGAAGCTTTCTTT.

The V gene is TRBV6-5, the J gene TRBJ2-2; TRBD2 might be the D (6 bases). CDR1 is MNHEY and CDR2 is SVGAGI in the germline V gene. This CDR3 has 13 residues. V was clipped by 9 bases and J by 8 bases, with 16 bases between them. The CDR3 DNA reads TGTGCCAGTGGGCGGGACGAAAGAGGGGAGCTGTTTTTT. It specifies CASGRDERGELFF.

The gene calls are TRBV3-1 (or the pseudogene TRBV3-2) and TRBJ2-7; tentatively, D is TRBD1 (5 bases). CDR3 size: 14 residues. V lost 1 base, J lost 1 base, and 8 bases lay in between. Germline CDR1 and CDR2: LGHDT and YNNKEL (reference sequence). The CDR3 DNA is TGTGCCAGCAGCCAAGGGGCAGGGTCCTACGAGCAGTACGTC. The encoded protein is CASSQGAGSYEQYV.